One TCR beta chain is described in this entry. The antigen remains unidentified. Produced via immunoSEQ multiplex PCR; TCRdb's table is partial and in-frame only. The sample yields fewer than 130,000 clones, about 94% seen once. The CDR3 has 13 residues. Trimming removed 3 bases at V and 1 base at J, with 6 bases between. CDR1 is LNHDA, CDR2 SQIVND, per germline (reference sequence). The data were taken from a study of T cell responses to AZD1222 COVID-19 vaccine. Study details: Second-dose groups at about 4 or about 12 weeks were pooled. Study-wide points: The span of vaccine-associated CD4 TCRs extended across spike, with dominance at 160-218 and 743-854. Sampling that yielded the repertoires occurred only after the peak T cell response.

The chain carries TRBV19 and TRBJ1-1, with D perhaps TRBD1 (5 bases). Source: peripheral blood, taken on day 0 of AZD1222 vaccination. This clonotype originated in an adult in good health. The CDR3 region is CASSITGNTEAFF. The CDR3 DNA is TGTGCCAGTAGTATCACAGGGAACACTGAAGCTTTCTTT.